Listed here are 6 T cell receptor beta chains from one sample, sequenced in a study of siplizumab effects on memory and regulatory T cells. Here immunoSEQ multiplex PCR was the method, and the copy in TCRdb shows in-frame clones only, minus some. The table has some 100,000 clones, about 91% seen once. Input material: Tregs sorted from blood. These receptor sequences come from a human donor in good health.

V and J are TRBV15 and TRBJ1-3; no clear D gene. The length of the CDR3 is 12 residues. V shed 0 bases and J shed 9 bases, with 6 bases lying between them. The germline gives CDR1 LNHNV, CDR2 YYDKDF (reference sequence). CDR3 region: CATSRDEGTIYF. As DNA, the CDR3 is TGTGCCACCAGCAGAGATGAGGGCACCATATATTTT.

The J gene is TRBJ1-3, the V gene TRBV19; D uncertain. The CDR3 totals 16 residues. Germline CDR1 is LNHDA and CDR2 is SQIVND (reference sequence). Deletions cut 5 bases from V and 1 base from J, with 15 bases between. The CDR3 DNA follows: TGTGCCAGTAGTGCCGGATGGCTTGGTTCTGGAAACACCATATATTTT. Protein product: CASSAGWLGSGNTIYF. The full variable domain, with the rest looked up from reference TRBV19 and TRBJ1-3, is DGGITQSPKYLFRKEGQNVTLSCEQNLNHDAMYWYRQDPGQGLRLIYYSQIVNDFQKGDIAEGYSVSREKKESFPLTVTSAQKNPTAFYLCASSAGWLGSGNTIYFGEGSWLTVV.

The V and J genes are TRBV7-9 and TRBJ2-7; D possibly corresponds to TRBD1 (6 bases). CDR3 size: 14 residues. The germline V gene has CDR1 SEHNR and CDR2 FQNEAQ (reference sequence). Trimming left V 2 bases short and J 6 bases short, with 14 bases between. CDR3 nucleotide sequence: TGTGCCAGCAGCTTAAACGTACCAGGGGCCGAGCAGTACTTC. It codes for CASSLNVPGAEQYF.

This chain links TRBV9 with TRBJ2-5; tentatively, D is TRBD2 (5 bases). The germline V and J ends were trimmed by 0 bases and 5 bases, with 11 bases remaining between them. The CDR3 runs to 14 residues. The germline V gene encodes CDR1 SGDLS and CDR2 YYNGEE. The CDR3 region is CASSVAVGAETQYF. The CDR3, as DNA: TGTGCCAGCAGCGTAGCTGTGGGAGCGGAGACCCAGTACTTC. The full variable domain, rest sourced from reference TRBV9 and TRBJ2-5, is DSGVTQTPKHLITATGQRVTLRCSPRSGDLSVYWYQQSLDQGLQFLIQYYNGEERAKGNILERFSAQQFPDLHSELNLSSLELGDSALYFCASSVAVGAETQYFGPGTRLLVL.

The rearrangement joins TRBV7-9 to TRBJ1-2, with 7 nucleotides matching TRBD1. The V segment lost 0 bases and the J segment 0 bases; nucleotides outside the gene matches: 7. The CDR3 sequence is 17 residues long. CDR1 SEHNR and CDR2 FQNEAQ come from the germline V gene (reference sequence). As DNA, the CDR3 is TGTGCCAGCAGCTTAGCGCTCCGGGACAGAGCTAACTATGGCTACACCTTC. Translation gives CASSLALRDRANYGYTF.

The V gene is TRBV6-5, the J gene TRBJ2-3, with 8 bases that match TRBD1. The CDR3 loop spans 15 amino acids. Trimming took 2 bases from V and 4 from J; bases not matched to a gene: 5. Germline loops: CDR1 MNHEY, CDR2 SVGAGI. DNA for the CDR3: TGTGCCAGCAGTTACGGCAGGGGGCAGGCAGATACGCAGTATTTT. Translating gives CASSYGRGQADTQYF.